The 8 T cell receptor beta chains reported below all come from one sample, sequenced in a study of T cells after posttransplantation cyclophosphamide. Only in-frame clones appear in the TCRdb table, and some are missing; sequencing was by immunoSEQ multiplex PCR. In the table there are tens of thousands of clones, just over 85% of which are singletons. Source material: PBMCs. These receptors originate from a man aged 25 to 40 with a blood cancer, CMV-positive, and with a related stem cell donor.

This sequence joins TRBV4-2 and TRBJ1-1; 8 nucleotides align to TRBD1. This CDR3 has 12 amino acids. Looked up from germline, CDR1 is LGHNA and CDR2 is YNFKEQ. V gave up 1 base and J gave up 9 bases; unmatched junction bases: 1. The CDR3 nucleotides read TGTGCCAGCAGCCAAGGACAGGGGCAAGCTTTCTTT. Translated: CASSQGQGQAFF.

This chain links TRBV5-4 with TRBJ1-1; D not resolved. The CDR3 is 13 amino acids. From germline, CDR1 is SGHNT and CDR2 YYREEE (reference sequence). Trimming took 4 bases from V and 1 from J, leaving 8 bases between them. The CDR3 here is CASSPTQNTEAFF. DNA of the CDR3: TGTGCCAGCAGCCCGACACAGAACACTGAAGCTTTCTTT.

The CDR3 reads CAWSVPGQGPQISYEQYF. CDR3 DNA: TGTGCCTGGAGTGTACCTGGACAGGGTCCACAAATCTCCTACGAGCAGTACTTC. The chain combines TRBV30 with TRBJ2-7; the match to TRBD1 covers 8 bases. V was pared by 0 bases and J by 0 bases, with 13 bases of the junction left unmatched. CDR1 is GTSNPN, CDR2 SVGIG, per germline (reference sequence). CDR3 length: 18 amino acids.

The gene calls are TRBV6-4 and TRBJ2-1; no clear D gene. The germline V and J ends were trimmed by 1 base and 0 bases, with 10 bases remaining between them. Germline CDR1 is MRHNA and CDR2 is SNTAGT. The CDR3 runs 16 residues. The CDR3 DNA reads as TGTGCCAGCAGTGACTTGAGCGCGAGCTCCTACAATGAGCAGTTCTTC. Its protein product is CASSDLSASSYNEQFF.

This clone was counted only a few times. The chain has TRBV28 and TRBJ1-1; 10 bases are a match to TRBD1. Germline CDR1 is MDHEN and CDR2 is SYDVKM. The CDR3 consists of 15 residues. V dropped 4 bases and J dropped 7; count of bases not matched to a gene: 9. In DNA, the CDR3 is TGTGCCAGCAGTTCCGCGGGACAGGGGACTCTTGAAGCTTTCTTT. It encodes CASSSAGQGTLEAFF.

V is TRBV2 and J is TRBJ2-5; 11 bases are a match to TRBD2. This CDR3 spans 13 amino acids. The J segment lost 8 bases and the V segment lost 7 bases, leaving 6 bases of the junction unmatched. CDR1 and CDR2 from the germline V gene are SNHLY and FYNNEI. The CDR3 region is CASMGLAVHTQYF. The DNA of the CDR3 is TGTGCCAGCATGGGACTAGCGGTGCATACCCAGTACTTC.

This sequence joins TRBV4-1 and TRBJ2-6; perhaps TRBD1 as D (6 bases). The germline V and J ends were trimmed by 1 base and 9 bases, with 16 bases remaining between them. The CDR3 consists of 16 residues. The germline gives CDR1 MGHRA, CDR2 YSYEKL. CDR3 sequence: CASSQATGSTLNVLTF. The CDR3 DNA is TGCGCCAGCAGCCAAGCAACAGGGTCAACCCTCAACGTCCTGACTTTC.

The chain has TRBV10-2 and TRBJ2-4; 8 bases align to TRBD2. The CDR3 has 18 residues. From germline, CDR1 is WSHSY and CDR2 SAAADI. Losses at the gene ends were 7 bases for V and 0 bases for J; bases not matched to a gene: 14. This CDR3 is CASNRGGPGTLAKNIQYF. DNA for the CDR3: TGCGCCAGCAATCGGGGGGGGCCCGGTACGCTAGCCAAAAACATTCAGTACTTC.